The 11 T cell receptor beta chains listed next were all sequenced from one sample in a study of shared clonotypes between healthy human individuals. Clones were read by immunoSEQ multiplex PCR, and TCRdb kept only the in-frame ones, dropping some. The sample includes about 820,000 clones, approximately 92% of them seen just once. CD45RO negativity and positive selection for CCR7 defined naive CD8 cells, a population that excluded terminally differentiated effector memory CD45RA+ cells. Source material: naive CD8+ T cells sorted from blood. These receptors all come from a man aged 25 to 40 in good health.

The V call is TRBV7-6, the J call TRBJ2-7; unclear D gene. Germline CDR1 reads SGHVS; CDR2 reads FNYEAQ. The V gene lost 1 base and the J gene lost 6 bases, with 10 bases spanning the gap. CDR3 length equals 13 residues. The CDR3 bases are TGTGCCAGCAGCTTAGGCGAAGACGGCGAGCAGTACTTC. This encodes CASSLGEDGEQYF.

This clone appeared a single time. The rearrangement links TRBV4-1 to TRBJ2-7, with D perhaps TRBD1 or TRBD2 (5 bases each). The CDR3 consists of 16 residues. Germline lookup yields CDR1 MGHRA and CDR2 YSYEKL. Trimming left V 0 bases short and J 0 bases short, with 12 bases between. CDR3 protein: CASSQEPGQPSYEQYF. As DNA, the CDR3 is TGCGCCAGCAGCCAAGAACCGGGGCAGCCCTCCTACGAGCAGTACTTC.

This chain links TRBV4-3 with TRBJ1-2; no reliable D call. Germline V gene lookup returns CDR1 LGHNA and CDR2 YSLEER. With 8 bases removed from V and 6 bases from J, the gap between germline ends came to 16 bases. This CDR3 is built from 13 residues. The CDR3 DNA reads as TGCGCCAGCGGTTCCAGGACCTCTGATGGCTACACCTTC. This gives the protein CASGSRTSDGYTF.

Note on this clone: Distinct nucleotide sequences in the sample also encode this CDR3. The chain joins TRBV28 to TRBJ1-5; 7 bases are shared with TRBD1. V lost 4 bases and J lost 5; bases outside the gene matches: 2. The germline V gene has CDR1 MDHEN and CDR2 SYDVKM. This CDR3 region has 13 residues. The DNA for the CDR3 is TGTGCCAGCAGTTCTGACAGGGATCAGCCCCAGCATTTT. Translated, it gives CASSSDRDQPQHF. Full variable domain (rest looked up from reference TRBV28 and TRBJ1-5): DVKVTQSSRYLVKRTGEKVFLECVQDMDHENMFWYRQDPGLGLRLIYFSYDVKMKEKGDIPEGYSVSREKKERFSLILESASTNQTSMYLCASSSDRDQPQHFGDGTRLSIL.

The chain uses TRBV14 and TRBJ1-1; D remains unclear. Trimming removed 4 bases at V and 0 bases at J, with 12 bases between. Looked up from germline, CDR1 is SGHDN and CDR2 is FVKESK. This CDR3 spans 15 amino acids. CDR3 in amino acids: CASSPNTNLNTEAFF. In DNA, the CDR3 is TGTGCCAGCAGCCCTAACACAAACTTGAACACTGAAGCTTTCTTT.

This chain uses TRBV14 with TRBJ2-7, with TRBD2 matching 10 bases. V was clipped by 4 bases and J by 5 bases; unmatched bases: 11. Per the germline V gene, CDR1 is SGHDN and CDR2 is FVKESK. This CDR3 contains 16 residues. The CDR3 loop is CASSPIVAGGPHEQYF. CDR3 sequence (DNA): TGTGCCAGCAGCCCGATAGTAGCGGGAGGTCCGCACGAGCAGTACTTC.

This sequence joins TRBV19 and TRBJ1-5, with TRBD1 matching over 7 bases. Trimming removed 5 bases from V and 7 bases from J; junction bases left unmatched: 2. The germline V gene encodes CDR1 LNHDA and CDR2 SQIVND (reference sequence). The CDR3 has 12 residues. The chain's CDR3 is CASSSQGQPQHF. The CDR3 nucleotides are TGTGCCAGTAGTTCACAGGGGCAGCCCCAGCATTTT.

This chain uses TRBV7-7 with TRBJ2-7; D is possibly TRBD2 (6 bases). The germline V and J ends were trimmed by 5 bases and 3 bases, with 17 bases remaining between them. The CDR3 is 15 amino acids. Germline values: CDR1 SSHAT, CDR2 FNYEAQ (reference sequence). CDR3 in DNA: TGTGCCAGCAGCGAGCGACTGGGGGGAAACTACGAGCAGTACTTC. Its translation: CASSERLGGNYEQYF.

Comment on this clone: Mismatch with germline at one junction end may stem from a read error. The gene calls are TRBV7-8 and TRBJ1-1; D remains ambiguous. Germline V lookup: CDR1 SGHVS, CDR2 FQNEAQ. This CDR3 contains 14 residues. CDR3 protein: CASNLSRGATEAFF. The CDR3, as DNA: TGTGCCAGCAACTTATCGCGGGGAGCCACTGAAGCTTTCTTT.

In this sample, this clone turned up once. The chain is built from TRBV15 and TRBJ2-1; 10 nucleotides line up with TRBD2. After removal of 4 bases from V and 6 bases from J, the junction contained 6 bases not matched to a gene. The CDR3 consists of 15 residues. Per germline, CDR1 LNHNV and CDR2 YYDKDF (reference sequence). This chain's CDR3 is CATSTSGLAANEQFF. In DNA form, the CDR3 reads TGTGCCACCAGCACCTCAGGACTAGCGGCCAATGAGCAGTTCTTC.

The J gene is TRBJ2-7, the V gene TRBV6-7; D is perhaps TRBD2 (5 bases). TRBV6-7 is classed as an ORF, of uncertain function. V shed 6 bases and J shed 0 bases, with 18 bases lying between them. The CDR3 has 16 amino acids. The CDR3 coding sequence is TGTGCCAGCAGATATTTACTAGAACCCTCCTCCTACGAGCAGTACTTC. As protein: CASRYLLEPSSYEQYF.